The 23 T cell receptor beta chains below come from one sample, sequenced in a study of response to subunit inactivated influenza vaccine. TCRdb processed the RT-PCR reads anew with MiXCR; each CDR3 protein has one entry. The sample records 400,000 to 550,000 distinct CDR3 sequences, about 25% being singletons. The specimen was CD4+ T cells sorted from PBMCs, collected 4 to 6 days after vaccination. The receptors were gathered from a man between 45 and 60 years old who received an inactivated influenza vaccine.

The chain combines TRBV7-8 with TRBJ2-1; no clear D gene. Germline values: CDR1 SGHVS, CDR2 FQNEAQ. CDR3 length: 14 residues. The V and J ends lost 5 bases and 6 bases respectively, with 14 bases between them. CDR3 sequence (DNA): TGTGCCAGCAGCCCCTACGAAATGCTCAATGAGCAGTTCTTC. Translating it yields CASSPYEMLNEQFF.

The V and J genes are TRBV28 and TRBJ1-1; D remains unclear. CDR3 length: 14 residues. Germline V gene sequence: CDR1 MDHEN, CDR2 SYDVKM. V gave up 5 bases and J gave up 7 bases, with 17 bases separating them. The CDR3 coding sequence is TGTGCCAGCAGTCTTACTGTACGTCGAGGTGAAGCTTTCTTT. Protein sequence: CASSLTVRRGEAFF.

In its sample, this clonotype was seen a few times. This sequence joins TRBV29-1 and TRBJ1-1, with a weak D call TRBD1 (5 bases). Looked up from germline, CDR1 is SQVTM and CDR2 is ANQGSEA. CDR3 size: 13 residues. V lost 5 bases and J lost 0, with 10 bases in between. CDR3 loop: CSVTGRMNTEAFF. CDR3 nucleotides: TGCAGCGTTACGGGACGGATGAACACTGAAGCTTTCTTT.

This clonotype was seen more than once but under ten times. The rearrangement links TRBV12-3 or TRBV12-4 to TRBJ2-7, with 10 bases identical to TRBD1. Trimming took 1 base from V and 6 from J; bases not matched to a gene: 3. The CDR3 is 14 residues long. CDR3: CASSLVRTGGEQYF. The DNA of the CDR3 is TGTGCCAGCAGTTTAGTGCGGACAGGGGGCGAGCAGTACTTC.

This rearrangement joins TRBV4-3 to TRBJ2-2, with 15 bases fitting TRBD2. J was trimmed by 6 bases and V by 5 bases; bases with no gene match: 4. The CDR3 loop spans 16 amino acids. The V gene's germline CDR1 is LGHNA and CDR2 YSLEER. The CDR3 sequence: CASSAGLAGGAGELFF. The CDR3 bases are TGCGCCAGCAGCGCCGGACTAGCGGGAGGGGCCGGGGAGCTGTTTTTT.

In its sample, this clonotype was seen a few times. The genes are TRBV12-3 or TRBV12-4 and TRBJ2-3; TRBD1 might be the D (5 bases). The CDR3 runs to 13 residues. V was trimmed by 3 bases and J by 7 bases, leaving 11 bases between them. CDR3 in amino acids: CASSFQQAHTQYF. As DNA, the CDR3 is TGTGCCAGCAGTTTTCAACAGGCCCATACGCAGTATTTT.

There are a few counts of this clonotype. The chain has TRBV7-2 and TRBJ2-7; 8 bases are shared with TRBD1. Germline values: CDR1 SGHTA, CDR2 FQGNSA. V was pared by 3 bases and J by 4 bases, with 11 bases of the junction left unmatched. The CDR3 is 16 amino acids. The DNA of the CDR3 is TGTGCCAGCAGCTTTCGGACAGGGTTGTCAAGATACGAGCAGTACTTC. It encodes CASSFRTGLSRYEQYF.

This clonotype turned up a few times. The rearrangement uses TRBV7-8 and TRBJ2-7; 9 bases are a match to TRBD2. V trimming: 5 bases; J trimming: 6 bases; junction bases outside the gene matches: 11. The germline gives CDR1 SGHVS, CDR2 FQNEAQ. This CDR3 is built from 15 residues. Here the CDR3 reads CASSPHRASGTEQYF. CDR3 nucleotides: TGTGCCAGCAGCCCCCACAGGGCTAGCGGGACCGAGCAGTACTTC.

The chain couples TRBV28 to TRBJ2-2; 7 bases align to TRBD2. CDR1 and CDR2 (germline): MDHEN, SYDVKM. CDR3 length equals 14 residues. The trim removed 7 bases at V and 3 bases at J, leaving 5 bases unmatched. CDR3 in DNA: TGTGCCAGCACCCTGGCGGGAGACACCGGGGAGCTGTTTTTT. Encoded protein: CASTLAGDTGELFF.

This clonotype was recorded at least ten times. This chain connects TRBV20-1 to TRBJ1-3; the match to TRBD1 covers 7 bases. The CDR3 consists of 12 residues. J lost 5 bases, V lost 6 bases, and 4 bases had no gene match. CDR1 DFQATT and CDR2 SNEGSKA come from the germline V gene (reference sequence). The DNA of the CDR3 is TGCAGTGCCGTACAGGGGCGAAACACCATATATTTT. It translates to CSAVQGRNTIYF.

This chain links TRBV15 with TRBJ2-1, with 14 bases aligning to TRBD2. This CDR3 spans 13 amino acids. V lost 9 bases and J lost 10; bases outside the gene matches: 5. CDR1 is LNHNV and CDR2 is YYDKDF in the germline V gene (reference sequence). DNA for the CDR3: TGTGCCACTGGACTAGCGGGGGGTCACGAGCAGTTCTTC. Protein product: CATGLAGGHEQFF.

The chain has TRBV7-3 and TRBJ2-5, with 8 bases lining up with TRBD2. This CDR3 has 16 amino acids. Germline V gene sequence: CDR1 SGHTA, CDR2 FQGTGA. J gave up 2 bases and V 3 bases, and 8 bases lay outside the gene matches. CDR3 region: CASSLSGLAPQETQYF. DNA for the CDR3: TGTGCCAGCAGCTTGAGTGGACTAGCACCACAAGAGACCCAGTACTTC.

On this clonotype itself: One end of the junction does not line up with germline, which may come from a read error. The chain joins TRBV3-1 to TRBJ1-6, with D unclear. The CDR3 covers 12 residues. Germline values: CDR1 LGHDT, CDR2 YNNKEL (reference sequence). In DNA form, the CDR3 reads TGTGCCAGCAGCCAAGATTTCCCCCGGGAGGACTTT. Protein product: CASSQDFPREDF.

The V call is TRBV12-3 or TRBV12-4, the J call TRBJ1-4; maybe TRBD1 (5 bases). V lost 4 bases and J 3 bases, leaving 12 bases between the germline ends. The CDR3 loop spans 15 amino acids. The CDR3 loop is CASSSGRGANEKLFF. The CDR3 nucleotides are TGTGCCAGCAGTTCAGGGAGAGGAGCTAATGAAAAACTGTTTTTT.

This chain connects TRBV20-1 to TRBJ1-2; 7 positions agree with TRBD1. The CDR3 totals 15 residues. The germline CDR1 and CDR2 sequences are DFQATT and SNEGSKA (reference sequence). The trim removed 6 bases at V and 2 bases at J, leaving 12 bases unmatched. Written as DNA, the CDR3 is TGCAGTGCAATCCGGGACAGCTACTACAACTATGGCTACACCTTC. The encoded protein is CSAIRDSYYNYGYTF.

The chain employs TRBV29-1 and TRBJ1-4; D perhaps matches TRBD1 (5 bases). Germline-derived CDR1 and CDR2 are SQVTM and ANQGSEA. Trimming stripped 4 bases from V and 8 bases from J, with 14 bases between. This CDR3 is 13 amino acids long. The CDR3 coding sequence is TGCAGCGTTGGGAGGGGTCTCGGGGAAAAACTGTTTTTT. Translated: CSVGRGLGEKLFF.

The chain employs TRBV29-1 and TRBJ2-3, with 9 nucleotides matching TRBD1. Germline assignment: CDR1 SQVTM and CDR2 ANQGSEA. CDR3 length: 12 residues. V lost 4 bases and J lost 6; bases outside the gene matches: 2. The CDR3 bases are TGCAGCGTTGGGACAGGGGTCGATACGCAGTATTTT. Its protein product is CSVGTGVDTQYF.

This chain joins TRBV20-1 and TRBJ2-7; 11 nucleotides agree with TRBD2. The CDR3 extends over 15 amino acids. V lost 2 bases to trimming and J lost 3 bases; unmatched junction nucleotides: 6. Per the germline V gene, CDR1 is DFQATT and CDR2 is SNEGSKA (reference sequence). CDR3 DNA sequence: TGCAGTGCTAGACGTGCTAGCGGGAGGTTCTACGAGCAGTACTTC. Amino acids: CSARRASGRFYEQYF.

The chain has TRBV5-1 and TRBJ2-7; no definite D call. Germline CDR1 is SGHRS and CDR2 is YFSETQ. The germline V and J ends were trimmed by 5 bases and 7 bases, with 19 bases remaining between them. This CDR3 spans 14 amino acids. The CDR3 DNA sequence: TGCGCCAGCAGGAGGTTCTCCCGTCCAAGGGAGCAGTACTTC. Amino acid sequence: CASRRFSRPREQYF.

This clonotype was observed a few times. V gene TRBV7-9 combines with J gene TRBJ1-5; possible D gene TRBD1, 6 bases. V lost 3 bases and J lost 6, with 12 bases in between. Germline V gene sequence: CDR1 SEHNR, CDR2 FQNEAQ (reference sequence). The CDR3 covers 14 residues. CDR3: CASSFSGGPQPQHF. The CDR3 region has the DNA TGTGCCAGCAGCTTCTCGGGGGGCCCTCAGCCCCAGCATTTT.

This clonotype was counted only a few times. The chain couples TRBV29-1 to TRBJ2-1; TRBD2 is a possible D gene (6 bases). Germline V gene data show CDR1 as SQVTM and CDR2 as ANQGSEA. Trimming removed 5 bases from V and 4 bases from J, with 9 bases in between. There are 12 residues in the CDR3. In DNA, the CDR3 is TGCAGCGTTCCCCGGGGGTACAATGAGCAGTTCTTC. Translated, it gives CSVPRGYNEQFF.

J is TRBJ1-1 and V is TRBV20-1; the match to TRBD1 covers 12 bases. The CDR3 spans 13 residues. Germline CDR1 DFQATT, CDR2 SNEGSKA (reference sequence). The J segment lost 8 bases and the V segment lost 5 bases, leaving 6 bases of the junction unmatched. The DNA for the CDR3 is TGCAGTGCTCGCCGGGACAGGGGGCCAGAAGCTTTCTTT. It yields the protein CSARRDRGPEAFF.

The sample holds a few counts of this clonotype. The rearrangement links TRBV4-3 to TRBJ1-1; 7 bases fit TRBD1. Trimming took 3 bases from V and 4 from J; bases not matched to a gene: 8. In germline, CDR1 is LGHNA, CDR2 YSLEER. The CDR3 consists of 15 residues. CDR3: CASSQQRGRGTEAFF. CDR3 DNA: TGCGCCAGCAGCCAGCAGAGGGGGCGGGGCACTGAAGCTTTCTTT.